The next 20 T cell receptor beta chains were all read from a single sample in a study of T-cell reconstitution after alpha-beta-depleted transplantation in children. TCRbeta library preparation incorporated unique molecular identifiers. TCRdb processed the PCR reads anew with MiXCR; each CDR3 protein has one entry. The table shows hundreds of thousands of distinct CDR3 sequences, with approximately 12% occurring only once. Source: PBMCs from the stem cell graft donor, taken from the stem cell graft. The receptors here all came from a human donor who donated a stem cell graft to a child with combined immunodeficiency.

A few counts support this clonotype. V gene TRBV9 combines with J gene TRBJ2-1; 9 nucleotides align to TRBD2. Trimming at V came to 4 bases and at J to 3 bases, leaving 8 bases not matched to a gene. The CDR3 is 16 amino acids. Germline V gives CDR1 SGDLS, CDR2 YYNGEE. Here the CDR3 DNA reads TGTGCCAGCAGCACCTCGGGTAGCGGGAGCTACAATGAGCAGTTCTTC. As protein: CASSTSGSGSYNEQFF.

This chain uses TRBV29-1 with TRBJ2-3; 7 positions match TRBD1. The CDR3 runs 12 residues. Germline trimming cut 7 bases from V and 6 bases from J; bases unmatched to any gene: 7. Germline CDR1 SQVTM, CDR2 ANQGSEA. The CDR3 loop reads CSARGNPDTQYF. CDR3 in DNA: TGCAGCGCCAGGGGGAACCCGGATACGCAGTATTTT.

In this sample, this clonotype turned up a few times. The chain has TRBV20-1 and TRBJ2-7; 7 nucleotides match TRBD2. The CDR3 is 15 amino acids. The junction had 7 bases not matched to a gene; V was cut back by 2 bases and J by 0 bases. Per germline, CDR1 DFQATT and CDR2 SNEGSKA (reference sequence). The CDR3 reads CSARRRGTVSYEQYF. CDR3 DNA sequence: TGCAGTGCTAGACGGCGGGGGACGGTCTCCTACGAGCAGTACTTC.

The gene calls are TRBV6-5 and TRBJ2-1; 7 bases match TRBD2. The CDR3 consists of 18 residues. Germline-derived CDR1 and CDR2 are MNHEY and SVGAGI. V lost 0 bases, J lost 2 bases, and 10 bases stayed unmatched. For the CDR3, the DNA is TGTGCCAGCAGTTACTCAGGTTTGGTGGGGGGGGCCTACAATGAGCAGTTCTTC. Its protein is CASSYSGLVGGAYNEQFF.

This clonotype was picked up a small number of times. V is TRBV7-2 and J is TRBJ2-1; TRBD2 aligns across 8 bases. V was pared by 5 bases and J by 4 bases, with 10 bases of the junction left unmatched. CDR1 SGHTA and CDR2 FQGNSA come from the germline V gene. The CDR3 runs 16 residues. This chain's CDR3 is CASSPPGRAGYNEQFF. The CDR3 DNA reads TGTGCCAGCAGCCCCCCCGGGAGGGCGGGATACAATGAGCAGTTCTTC.

About this clonotype: A much bigger clone sits one base away, suggesting this may be a read error. This chain joins TRBV10-2 and TRBJ1-1; TRBD1 agrees at 9 bases. The CDR3 is 16 amino acids. The germline V gene encodes CDR1 WSHSY and CDR2 SAAADI. Written as DNA, the CDR3 is TGCGGCAGCAGTGAGGTGACAGGGGGTTGGGGTGCTGAAGCTTTCTTT. It yields the protein CGSSEVTGGWGAEAFF.

This clonotype appeared many times. The CDR3 here is CASSPPNLLAANEQFF. The CDR3 nucleotides are TGTGCCAGCAGTCCCCCCAATCTACTAGCGGCGAATGAGCAGTTCTTC. The V gene is TRBV27, the J gene TRBJ2-1; 8 bases map to TRBD2. With V trimmed by 5 bases and J by 7 bases, 13 bases remained unmatched. The germline V gene has CDR1 MNHEY and CDR2 SMNVEV (reference sequence). This CDR3 spans 16 amino acids.

This clonotype was seen at least ten times. The CDR3: CASSLTEMNTEAFF. The DNA of the CDR3 is TGTGCCAGCAGCTTAACAGAAATGAACACTGAAGCTTTCTTT. This chain connects TRBV7-2 to TRBJ1-1; no clear D gene. Trimming took off 2 bases at V and 0 bases at J, with 7 bases between the two ends. The germline gives CDR1 SGHTA, CDR2 FQGNSA. The CDR3 loop spans 14 amino acids.

This clonotype was counted at least ten times. The V call is TRBV15, the J call TRBJ2-2; TRBD1 is a possible D gene (6 bases). Germline values: CDR1 LNHNV, CDR2 YYDKDF (reference sequence). This CDR3 has 17 residues. The germline V and J ends were trimmed by 0 bases and 7 bases, with 18 bases remaining between them. The CDR3 spells CATSRDVGAETSGELFF. CDR3 sequence (DNA): TGTGCCACCAGCAGAGATGTGGGGGCGGAAACCAGCGGGGAGCTGTTTTTT. The complete variable domain, with remaining parts taken from reference TRBV15 and TRBJ2-2, reads DAMVIQNPRYQVTQFGKPVTLSCSQTLNHNVMYWYQQKSSQAPKLLFHYYDKDFNNEADTPDNFQSRRPNTSFCFLDIRSPGLGDTAMYLCATSRDVGAETSGELFFGEGSRLTVL.

This chain connects TRBV12-3 or TRBV12-4 to TRBJ2-7; 7 positions agree with TRBD1. V was pared by 5 bases and J by 2 bases, with 9 bases of the junction left unmatched. The CDR3 has 15 residues. Here the CDR3 DNA reads TGTGCCAGCAGTCCTATTGACAGGGTAGCCTACGAGCAGTACTTC. Translated, it gives CASSPIDRVAYEQYF.

The chain recombines TRBV10-3 with TRBJ1-1; D is ambiguous. Germline V gene lookup returns CDR1 ENHRY and CDR2 SYGVKD. The CDR3 totals 14 residues. V was cut by 11 bases and J by 0 bases, with 16 bases left in between. CDR3 region: CAVRWAEMNTEAFF. The DNA of the CDR3 is TGTGCCGTTCGGTGGGCGGAGATGAACACTGAAGCTTTCTTT.

J is TRBJ2-7 and V is TRBV12-3 or TRBV12-4; 16 bases agree with TRBD2. This CDR3 is 16 amino acids long. The V and J ends lost 0 bases and 8 bases, in that order; junction bases with no gene match: 4. CDR3 sequence (DNA): TGTGCCAGCAGTTTAGCGGGACTAGCGGGGGGGCATAAGCAGTACTTC. This encodes CASSLAGLAGGHKQYF.

The chain combines TRBV12-3 or TRBV12-4 with TRBJ2-2; possible D gene TRBD2, 5 bases. Trimming shortened V by 5 bases and J by 5 bases, and 12 bases separated the two germline ends. The CDR3 spans 14 residues. The CDR3 sequence: CASSPRPGTGELFF. CDR3 DNA: TGTGCCAGCAGTCCACGGCCGGGGACCGGGGAGCTGTTTTTT.

The V and J genes are TRBV4-3 and TRBJ2-1; 8 positions agree with TRBD2. The CDR3 runs to 13 residues. V was clipped by 5 bases and J by 8 bases; unmatched bases: 5. Germline V lookup: CDR1 LGHNA, CDR2 YSLEER. The CDR3 protein is CASSSTSGDEQFF. The CDR3 region has the DNA TGCGCCAGCAGCTCTACTAGCGGCGATGAGCAGTTCTTC.

The chain joins TRBV27 to TRBJ2-7, with 7 bases that match TRBD1. V was pared by 7 bases and J by 9 bases, with 6 bases of the junction left unmatched. The germline CDR1 and CDR2 sequences are MNHEY and SMNVEV (reference sequence). The CDR3 is made up of 11 amino acids. The CDR3 spells CASTTGQRQYF. CDR3 DNA: TGTGCCAGCACTACGGGACAGAGGCAGTACTTC.

The chain is built from TRBV5-6 and TRBJ1-2; D is unclear. The CDR3 runs 19 residues. Germline V lookup: CDR1 SGHDT, CDR2 YYEEEE. The V gene lost 1 base and the J gene lost 2 bases, with 24 bases spanning the gap. This chain's CDR3 is CASSLQYRLPGGGNYGYTF. CDR3 nucleotides: TGTGCCAGCAGCTTGCAGTATCGGCTCCCCGGTGGAGGCAACTATGGCTACACCTTC.

The V and J genes are TRBV7-2 and TRBJ1-4; D is possibly TRBD1 (5 bases). Trimming left V 2 bases short and J 7 bases short, with 14 bases between. CDR1 and CDR2 (germline): SGHTA, FQGNSA. The CDR3 loop spans 15 amino acids. CDR3 sequence reads: CASSLLGTGAEKLFF. The CDR3 nucleotides are TGTGCCAGCAGCTTATTAGGAACTGGGGCTGAAAAACTGTTTTTT.

V is TRBV4-3 and J is TRBJ1-1; 7 nucleotides agree with TRBD1. Germline V gives CDR1 LGHNA, CDR2 YSLEER. This CDR3 comprises 15 residues. J was trimmed by 5 bases and V by 4 bases; bases with no gene match: 10. The CDR3 region is CASSRPRQGGTEAFF. The CDR3 DNA reads as TGCGCCAGCAGCCGTCCTCGACAGGGAGGAACTGAAGCTTTCTTT.

This clonotype turned up a few times. The CDR3 coding sequence is TGTGCCAGCAGCTCAGGGTCAGGGAACACTGAAGCTTTCTTT. Protein sequence: CASSSGSGNTEAFF. The rearrangement uses TRBV13 and TRBJ1-1; the D gene is possibly TRBD1 (5 bases). The CDR3 is 14 amino acids. The germline V and J ends were trimmed by 4 bases and 1 base, with 10 bases remaining between them. Germline V CDR1 and CDR2: PRHDT, FYEKMQ (reference sequence).

The rearrangement uses TRBV6-5 and TRBJ2-7, with 9 bases lining up with TRBD1. Trimming cost V 0 bases and J 6 bases; bases outside gene matches: 0. CDR1 and CDR2 (germline): MNHEY, SVGAGI. This CDR3 is 13 amino acids long. CDR3 coding DNA: TGTGCCAGCAGTTACTCGGACAGGGGCGAGCAGTACTTC. It codes for CASSYSDRGEQYF.